Presented here are 30 T cell receptor beta chains from one specimen sequenced in a study of blood T cell repertoires in COVID-19. Profiling relied on immunoSEQ multiplex PCR, and the TCRdb table lists in-frame clones only, not all of them. This table holds about 270,000 clones, 80% to 90% found once. The sample consisted of PBMCs or T cells enriched from blood (not recorded which). The receptors come from a woman aged 18 to 35 who had recovered from COVID-19.

This chain links TRBV5-1 with TRBJ1-1; TRBD1 might be the D (5 bases). Germline V lookup: CDR1 SGHRS, CDR2 YFSETQ. The CDR3 is 15 residues long. Deletions cut 0 bases from V and 8 bases from J, with 17 bases between. The CDR3 here is CASSLGDAGISEAFF. CDR3 nucleotide sequence: TGCGCCAGCAGCTTGGGGGATGCAGGGATTTCGGAAGCTTTCTTT.

V gene TRBV6-5 combines with J gene TRBJ1-2, with no clear D. CDR3 size: 11 residues. Germline values: CDR1 MNHEY, CDR2 SVGAGI. The CDR3 coding sequence is TGTTCCGCCCGGGGAAGCTATGGCTACACCTTC. Protein product: CSARGSYGYTF.

V is TRBV3-1 (or the pseudogene TRBV3-2) and J is TRBJ2-2, with D possibly TRBD1 on 5 matching bases. The length of the CDR3 is 15 residues. V lost 4 bases and J 5 bases, leaving 14 bases between the germline ends. Germline V lookup: CDR1 LGHDT, CDR2 YNNKEL (reference sequence). The CDR3 nucleotides are TGTGCCAGCAGCCCTCTGGCAGGGTCGACCGGGGAGCTGTTTTTT. As protein: CASSPLAGSTGELFF.

J is TRBJ1-1 and V is TRBV28; 8 positions match TRBD1. With 5 bases clipped from V and 4 bases from J, the junction kept 9 bases outside the gene matches. Germline V gene lookup returns CDR1 MDHEN and CDR2 SYDVKM. The CDR3 is made up of 15 amino acids. CDR3 region: CASSLPGQGGTEAFF. In DNA form, the CDR3 reads TGTGCCAGCAGTCTTCCTGGACAGGGAGGCACTGAAGCTTTCTTT.

V gene TRBV9 combines with J gene TRBJ2-1, with D maybe TRBD2 (5 bases). The CDR3 has 15 amino acids. V lost 0 bases and J lost 8, with 15 bases in between. The germline gives CDR1 SGDLS, CDR2 YYNGEE. The CDR3 nucleotides read TGTGCCAGCAGCGTAGACGAGGGCCTAGTCTATGAGCAGTTCTTC. This sequence encodes CASSVDEGLVYEQFF.

The chain links TRBV12-3 or TRBV12-4 to TRBJ1-2, with D tentatively TRBD1 (6 bases). The V end was cut by 1 base, the J end by 8 bases, with 11 bases between. The CDR3 is made up of 13 amino acids. CDR3 in amino acids: CASSLETGSGYTF. DNA for the CDR3: TGTGCCAGCAGTTTAGAAACAGGGAGCGGCTACACCTTC.

This clone was counted many times. This chain joins TRBV19 and TRBJ1-5; D is uncertain. The germline gives CDR1 LNHDA, CDR2 SQIVND (reference sequence). The ends were cut back, 5 bases at V and 9 bases at J, with 17 bases in the middle. The CDR3 loop spans 14 amino acids. CDR3 nucleotide sequence: TGTGCCAGTAGTTCGGGAACAGAATCGTGGCCCCAGCATTTT. Translation: CASSSGTESWPQHF.

V and J are TRBV2 and TRBJ2-7; TRBD1 aligns across 9 bases. Germline trimming cut 6 bases from V and 6 bases from J; bases unmatched to any gene: 3. The CDR3 is made up of 12 amino acids. The V gene's germline CDR1 is SNHLY and CDR2 FYNNEI. CDR3 coding DNA: TGTGCCAGCAGAGGGACAGGGACCGAGCAGTACTTC. Residues: CASRGTGTEQYF.

The gene calls are TRBV3-1 (or the pseudogene TRBV3-2) and TRBJ1-1; 7 bases map to TRBD1. Germline trimming cut 4 bases from V and 4 bases from J; bases unmatched to any gene: 9. The germline gives CDR1 LGHDT, CDR2 YNNKEL (reference sequence). CDR3 length: 15 residues. The CDR3 here is CASSPTMTGPTEAFF. The CDR3 DNA sequence: TGTGCCAGCAGCCCAACAATGACAGGGCCCACTGAAGCTTTCTTT.

This clone was seen only once. The chain combines TRBV7-9 with TRBJ1-1; tentatively, D is TRBD1 (6 bases). Trimming removed 8 bases at V and 4 bases at J, with 8 bases between. The CDR3 is 11 amino acids. Germline loops: CDR1 SEHNR, CDR2 FQNEAQ (reference sequence). The CDR3 region is CASRTVTEAFF. CDR3 sequence (DNA): TGTGCCAGCCGGACAGTCACTGAAGCTTTCTTT. Combining the CDR3 with reference TRBV7-9 and TRBJ1-1 gives the whole variable domain DTGVSQNPRHKITKRGQNVTFRCDPISEHNRLYWYRQTLGQGPEFLTYFQNEAQLEKSRLLSDRFSAERPKGSFSTLEIQRTEQGDSAMYLCASRTVTEAFFGQGTRLTVV.

The chain recombines TRBV5-1 with TRBJ2-3, with 16 bases that match TRBD2. Germline CDR1 and CDR2: SGHRS and YFSETQ. V shed 3 bases, J shed 0 bases, and the junction held 4 bases outside the gene matches. The length of the CDR3 is 18 residues. For the CDR3, the DNA is TGCGCCAGCAGCTCGGGACTAGCGGGGGGGACTAGCACAGATACGCAGTATTTT. Protein: CASSSGLAGGTSTDTQYF.

This clone was counted a single time. The chain joins TRBV29-1 to TRBJ2-1; 7 positions agree with TRBD2. From germline, CDR1 is SQVTM and CDR2 ANQGSEA. The CDR3 contains 17 residues. The ends lost 0 bases at V and 5 bases at J; junction bases unmatched: 13. The CDR3 nucleotides read TGCAGCGTTGAAGATCTTATGTCGGGGGGTTTTGACAATGAGCAGTTCTTC. This encodes CSVEDLMSGGFDNEQFF.

The chain has TRBV6-5 and TRBJ2-3; 8 bases are a match to TRBD1. The CDR3 runs 14 residues. The germline gives CDR1 MNHEY, CDR2 SVGAGI. The V gene end was trimmed by 7 bases and the J gene end by 0 bases; junction bases not matched to a gene: 3. DNA of the CDR3: TGTGCCAGCACCAGGGGGCTAAGCACAGATACGCAGTATTTT. Amino acid sequence: CASTRGLSTDTQYF.

The chain has TRBV3-1 (or the pseudogene TRBV3-2) and TRBJ1-1; D unresolved. CDR1 LGHDT and CDR2 YNNKEL come from the germline V gene (reference sequence). This CDR3 has 12 amino acids. V lost 5 bases and J lost 1, with 5 bases in between. CDR3: CASSFGNTEAFF. CDR3 sequence (DNA): TGTGCCAGCAGCTTCGGGAACACTGAAGCTTTCTTT.

The V gene is TRBV18, the J gene TRBJ1-6; 7 nucleotides agree with TRBD1. Losses at the gene ends were 5 bases for V and 8 bases for J; bases not matched to a gene: 9. Germline V CDR1 and CDR2: KGHSH, LQKENI. The CDR3 is made up of 15 amino acids. The CDR3 loop reads CASSLTGTEDSPLHF. In DNA form, the CDR3 reads TGTGCCAGCTCATTAACCGGGACAGAGGATTCACCCCTCCACTTT.

Details on this clone: Different DNA sequences within this sample yield the same CDR3. This chain links TRBV3-1 (or the pseudogene TRBV3-2) with TRBJ2-3; a weak D match, TRBD2 (5 bases). CDR1 is LGHDT, CDR2 YNNKEL, per germline (reference sequence). V lost 4 bases and J lost 3, with 8 bases in between. The CDR3 is made up of 13 amino acids. CDR3 coding DNA: TGTGCCAGCAGCCCACCGGGGACAGATACGCAGTATTTT. Its translation: CASSPPGTDTQYF.

The V gene is TRBV5-8, the J gene TRBJ1-4, with TRBD1 matching 9 bases. V gave up 6 bases and J gave up 4 bases; unmatched junction bases: 7. Germline CDR1 and CDR2: SGHTS and YDEGEE. This CDR3 contains 15 residues. In nucleotides, the CDR3 is TGTGCCAGCAAGCAGAGGGACAGGGATAATGAAAAACTGTTTTTT. Translation: CASKQRDRDNEKLFF. Filled out from reference TRBV5-8 and TRBJ1-4, the complete variable domain reads EAGVTQSPTHLIKTRGQQATLRCSPISGHTSVYWYQQALGLGLQFLLWYDEGEERNRGNFPPRFSGRQFPNYSSELNVNALELEDSALYLCASKQRDRDNEKLFFGSGTQLSVL.

The CDR3 reads CSVDGRQGNYGYTF. The CDR3 nucleotides are TGCAGCGTTGACGGGCGACAGGGTAACTATGGCTACACCTTC. This chain connects TRBV29-1 to TRBJ1-2, with TRBD1 matching over 7 bases. Germline-derived CDR1 and CDR2 are SQVTM and ANQGSEA. The V segment lost 3 bases and the J segment 1 base; nucleotides outside the gene matches: 5. The CDR3 has 14 residues.

The chain links TRBV6-5 to TRBJ1-1; D unresolved. The germline CDR1 and CDR2 sequences are MNHEY and SVGAGI. The CDR3 covers 12 residues. Trimming took 6 bases from V and 7 from J, leaving 12 bases between them. CDR3 nucleotides: TGTGCCAGCAGCCGGGATGCGAGTGAAGCTTTCTTT. Encoded protein: CASSRDASEAFF.

V is TRBV11-2 and J is TRBJ1-6; unclear D gene. Germline V gene sequence: CDR1 SGHAT, CDR2 FQNNGV. The V and J ends lost 3 bases and 7 bases respectively, with 16 bases between them. CDR3 size: 16 residues. In DNA, the CDR3 is TGTGCCAGCAGCTTTACAATCGGAAGCGGGAATTCACCCCTCCACTTT. This translates into CASSFTIGSGNSPLHF.

The V call is TRBV5-1, the J call TRBJ2-5; perhaps TRBD1 as D (6 bases). Germline CDR1 SGHRS, CDR2 YFSETQ. V shed 4 bases and J shed 5 bases, with 21 bases lying between them. This CDR3 spans 16 amino acids. In DNA, the CDR3 is TGCGCCAGCAGCACAGATCCTACAGGGAATTACGAGACCCAGTACTTC. It codes for CASSTDPTGNYETQYF.

V and J are TRBV11-2 and TRBJ1-2, with TRBD1 as a possible D gene (5 bases). V was cut by 5 bases and J by 3 bases, with 13 bases left in between. Germline V gives CDR1 SGHAT, CDR2 FQNNGV. There are 14 residues in the CDR3. CDR3 protein: CASSIQDSYYGYTF. The CDR3 bases are TGTGCCAGCAGCATACAAGACAGCTACTATGGCTACACCTTC.

The chain couples TRBV4-1 to TRBJ2-7; D is ambiguous. This CDR3 comprises 16 residues. CDR1 is MGHRA and CDR2 is YSYEKL in the germline V gene. With 2 bases removed from V and 2 bases from J, the gap between germline ends came to 16 bases. The CDR3 DNA follows: TGCGCCAGCAGCCAAAGTTTCGGGTCCGGTGCCTACGAGCAGTACTTC. This sequence encodes CASSQSFGSGAYEQYF.

The rearrangement links TRBV29-1 to TRBJ1-5; TRBD1 aligns across 9 bases. Germline V gives CDR1 SQVTM, CDR2 ANQGSEA. This CDR3 has 13 amino acids. V trimming: 5 bases; J trimming: 7 bases; junction bases outside the gene matches: 6. The CDR3 DNA is TGCAGCGTTCTACAGGGGGCTGGGCAGCCCCAGCATTTT. Amino acid sequence: CSVLQGAGQPQHF.

The J gene is TRBJ1-2, the V gene TRBV12-5, with 9 bases that match TRBD1. Trimming took 5 bases from V and 7 from J; bases not matched to a gene: 5. In germline, CDR1 is LGHNT, CDR2 FRNRAP. This CDR3 has 13 amino acids. DNA for the CDR3: TGTGCTAGTGGTGAAAAGACAGGGGGTGGCTACACCTTC. Protein: CASGEKTGGGYTF.

In its sample, this clone was seen once. The gene calls are TRBV2 and TRBJ1-1; D perhaps matches TRBD1 (6 bases). Trimming pared 6 bases from V and 1 base from J, leaving 18 bases between. This CDR3 spans 16 amino acids. Germline V gives CDR1 SNHLY, CDR2 FYNNEI. The CDR3 DNA reads TGTGCCAGCAGACCCGGACAGACCGGGACGAACACTGAAGCTTTCTTT. Translated: CASRPGQTGTNTEAFF.

The rearrangement links TRBV6-5 to TRBJ1-2, with TRBD1 matching 7 bases. The germline V gene encodes CDR1 MNHEY and CDR2 SVGAGI. V shed 10 bases, J shed 8 bases, and the junction held 7 bases outside the gene matches. This CDR3 is 11 amino acids long. In DNA, the CDR3 is TGTGCCACCGAGGGGGCAGGAGGCTACACCTTC. Translated: CATEGAGGYTF.

This clone was observed once. The chain carries TRBV18 and TRBJ1-5, with TRBD1 as a possible D gene (5 bases). The CDR3 spans 16 residues. Germline values: CDR1 KGHSH, CDR2 LQKENI. Deletions cut 3 bases from V and 0 bases from J, with 12 bases between. This CDR3 reads CASSPRAGDSNQPQHF. CDR3 sequence (DNA): TGTGCCAGCTCACCCCGGGCGGGGGATAGCAATCAGCCCCAGCATTTT.

This clone has only a few counts. The V call is TRBV5-4, the J call TRBJ1-1; D may be TRBD1 (5 bases). CDR1 is SGHNT and CDR2 is YYREEE in the germline V gene (reference sequence). Between the trimmed V and J ends, which lost 0 bases and 1 base, there was a span of 7 bases. The CDR3 has 14 residues. The DNA for the CDR3 is TGTGCCAGCAGCTTGGCCCAGGGGAACACTGAAGCTTTCTTT. Its translation: CASSLAQGNTEAFF.

The chain has TRBV10-1 and TRBJ2-2; no definite D call. The length of the CDR3 is 17 residues. Looked up from germline, CDR1 is WNHNN and CDR2 is SYGVQD (reference sequence). The ends were cut back, 3 bases at V and 5 bases at J, with 19 bases in the middle. The CDR3 coding sequence is TGCGCCAGCAGTGATCCCGCGGTGGGTGAGAAAACCGGGGAGCTGTTTTTT. Amino acids: CASSDPAVGEKTGELFF.